The 27 T cell receptor beta chains given below trace back to one sample, sequenced in a study of blood T cell repertoires in COVID-19. Repertoires were generated with immunoSEQ multiplex PCR, while TCRdb's copy carries only in-frame clones and drops some. The sample lists about 98,000 clones, 82% seen once, with 18% in the top ten. The sample taken for sequencing was peripheral blood. The receptors were gathered from a man older than 75 with acute or convalescent COVID-19.

This chain uses TRBV7-2 with TRBJ1-6; D call uncertain. This CDR3 spans 18 amino acids. Germline CDR1 SGHTA, CDR2 FQGNSA. Between the trimmed V and J ends, which lost 5 bases and 5 bases, there was a span of 22 bases. CDR3 residues: CASSPSVSLGRDNSPLHF. In DNA form, the CDR3 reads TGTGCCAGCAGCCCTTCCGTTTCACTTGGCCGGGATAATTCACCCCTCCACTTT.

J is TRBJ1-4 and V is TRBV11-2; the match to TRBD1 covers 9 bases. Germline V gene lookup returns CDR1 SGHAT and CDR2 FQNNGV. J lost 10 bases, V lost 1 base, and 16 bases had no gene match. The CDR3 length is 18 residues. As DNA, the CDR3 is TGTGCCAGCAGCTTAGCCTACAGGGGGCGCGTCTCTGTCGGAAAACTGTTTTTT. Its protein is CASSLAYRGRVSVGKLFF.

The gene calls are TRBV7-2 and TRBJ2-3; D gene uncertain. The V gene's germline CDR1 is SGHTA and CDR2 FQGNSA. Trimming removed 3 bases at V and 5 bases at J, with 9 bases between. CDR3 length: 13 amino acids. The DNA of the CDR3 is TGTGCCAGCAGCTTCCTGCGAGTAGATACGCAGTATTTT. Protein: CASSFLRVDTQYF. Supplemented by reference TRBV7-2 and TRBJ2-3, the full variable domain reads GAGVSQSPSNKVTEKGKDVELRCDPISGHTALYWYRQSLGQGLEFLIYFQGNSAPDKSGLPSDRFSAERTGGSVSTLTIQRTQQEDSAVYLCASSFLRVDTQYFGPGTRLTVL.

The chain's CDR3 is CASSWGGGEQFF. The CDR3 bases are TGTGCCAGCAGCTGGGGGGGAGGTGAGCAGTTCTTC. V gene TRBV5-4 combines with J gene TRBJ2-1; 7 positions match TRBD2. CDR3 length equals 12 residues. Per germline, CDR1 SGHNT and CDR2 YYREEE (reference sequence). V was clipped by 3 bases and J by 9 bases; unmatched bases: 3.

The chain combines TRBV6-5 with TRBJ1-2; D not resolved. The germline V gene has CDR1 MNHEY and CDR2 SVGAGI. The ends were cut back, 4 bases at V and 0 bases at J, with 9 bases in the middle. This CDR3 contains 14 residues. CDR3 nucleotides: TGTGCCAGCAGTTTTTCTCGGGCTAACTATGGCTACACCTTC. Amino acid sequence: CASSFSRANYGYTF.

The rearrangement links TRBV15 to TRBJ2-1; D call uncertain. The germline gives CDR1 LNHNV, CDR2 YYDKDF (reference sequence). The CDR3 totals 12 residues. V dropped 2 bases and J dropped 8 bases, with 7 bases sitting between them. CDR3 sequence reads: CATSRKAYEQFF. The CDR3 DNA reads TGTGCCACCAGCAGAAAAGCGTATGAGCAGTTCTTC.

The chain couples TRBV6-5 to TRBJ1-1, with D perhaps TRBD1 (5 bases). Trimming removed 4 bases at V and 8 bases at J, with 17 bases between. CDR3 length equals 14 residues. CDR1 is MNHEY and CDR2 is SVGAGI in the germline V gene. The CDR3 sequence: CASSWRVKGPEAFF. The CDR3 coding sequence is TGTGCCAGCAGTTGGAGGGTAAAGGGGCCAGAAGCTTTCTTT.

The V gene is TRBV23-1, the J gene TRBJ1-1; 9 bases align to TRBD1. TRBV23-1 is an open reading frame whose function is uncertain. The CDR3 has 16 amino acids. The V and J ends lost 1 base and 1 base, in that order; junction bases with no gene match: 4. CDR3 sequence reads: CASSQFGDRENTEAFF. As DNA, the CDR3 is TGCGCCAGCAGTCAATTCGGGGACAGGGAGAACACTGAAGCTTTCTTT.

The gene calls are TRBV6-5 and TRBJ2-5, with 7 bases identical to TRBD2. With V trimmed by 1 base and J by 5 bases, 4 bases remained unmatched. CDR1 and CDR2 from the germline V gene are MNHEY and SVGAGI. The CDR3 spans 14 residues. In DNA, the CDR3 is TGTGCCAGCAGTTACTTGGGGGAGGGGGAGACCCAGTACTTC. As protein: CASSYLGEGETQYF.

The CDR3 sequence is CASSRDATNEKLFF. DNA of the CDR3: TGCGCCAGCAGCCGGGATGCAACTAATGAAAAACTGTTTTTT. The chain employs TRBV5-1 and TRBJ1-4; the D is unclear. Per the germline V gene, CDR1 is SGHRS and CDR2 is YFSETQ. The CDR3 totals 14 residues. V dropped 4 bases and J dropped 0 bases, with 7 bases sitting between them.

This sequence joins TRBV19 and TRBJ2-7; TRBD1 matches 8 bases. The CDR3 consists of 15 residues. CDR1 is LNHDA and CDR2 is SQIVND in the germline V gene (reference sequence). The junction had 13 bases not matched to a gene; V was cut back by 10 bases and J by 2 bases. As DNA, the CDR3 is TGTGCCACCAAAGGGGGACAGGACGGCCCCTACGAGCAGTACTTC. Translation gives CATKGGQDGPYEQYF. The full variable domain, its missing parts supplied by reference TRBV19 and TRBJ2-7, is DGGITQSPKYLFRKEGQNVTLSCEQNLNHDAMYWYRQDPGQGLRLIYYSQIVNDFQKGDIAEGYSVSREKKESFPLTVTSAQKNPTAFYLCATKGGQDGPYEQYFGPGTRLTVT.

The J gene is TRBJ1-5, the V gene TRBV5-5, with TRBD1 identical over 7 bases. V shed 4 bases and J 3 bases; nucleotides not matched to a gene: 10. Germline CDR1 and CDR2: SGHKS and YYEKEE (reference sequence). The CDR3 consists of 16 residues. Written as DNA, the CDR3 is TGTGCCAGCAGCCTGCTTCCAGGGGGGAACAATCAGCCCCAGCATTTT. Amino acid sequence: CASSLLPGGNNQPQHF.

The gene calls are TRBV19 and TRBJ1-2; possibly TRBD1 for D (5 bases). The CDR3 is 13 amino acids. Germline V gives CDR1 LNHDA, CDR2 SQIVND (reference sequence). Between the trimmed V and J ends, which lost 5 bases and 4 bases, there was a span of 11 bases. The CDR3 protein is CASSAGFLYGYTF. For the CDR3, the DNA is TGTGCCAGTAGTGCAGGGTTCCTCTATGGCTACACCTTC.

The V call is TRBV14, the J call TRBJ2-5; D ambiguous. V was pared by 1 base and J by 5 bases, with 14 bases between. The CDR3 spans 15 residues. Germline V CDR1 and CDR2: SGHDN, FVKESK. CDR3 sequence reads: CASSQVGTRRETQYF. The CDR3 nucleotides read TGTGCCAGCAGCCAAGTTGGCACCAGGCGTGAGACCCAGTACTTC.

This clone was detected once. The chain employs TRBV6-2 or TRBV6-3 and TRBJ2-7, with 10 bases fitting TRBD1. Per the germline V gene, CDR1 is MNHEY and CDR2 is SVGEGT. The CDR3 is 15 amino acids. The V and J ends lost 2 bases and 2 bases, in that order; junction bases with no gene match: 3. As DNA, the CDR3 is TGTGCCAGCAGTTACGGGGACAGGGGCCCCTACGAGCAGTACTTC. Its translation: CASSYGDRGPYEQYF.

This chain links TRBV19 with TRBJ2-7; the match to TRBD2 covers 8 bases. J gave up 1 base and V 6 bases, and 8 bases lay outside the gene matches. The CDR3 is 15 residues long. Germline-derived CDR1 and CDR2 are LNHDA and SQIVND (reference sequence). The DNA of the CDR3 is TGTGCCAGTAGCCCAAACCCGGGAGGGTCCTACGAGCAGTACTTC. Protein: CASSPNPGGSYEQYF.

The chain uses TRBV27 and TRBJ2-2, with D possibly TRBD1 on 5 matching bases. The CDR3 has 14 amino acids. V lost 6 bases to trimming and J lost 0 bases, with 8 bases between them. The germline gives CDR1 MNHEY, CDR2 SMNVEV (reference sequence). The CDR3 is CASRGQANTGELFF. The CDR3 DNA reads TGTGCCAGCAGGGGGCAAGCGAACACCGGGGAGCTGTTTTTT.

The chain employs TRBV6-7 and TRBJ1-5; 7 nucleotides match TRBD1. Being an ORF, TRBV6-7 has a function that is uncertain. V was clipped by 0 bases and J by 2 bases; unmatched bases: 1. The CDR3 runs to 15 residues. The DNA of the CDR3 is TGTGCCAGCAGTTACTCGGACAGGTGCAATCAGCCCCAGCATTTT. Translation gives CASSYSDRCNQPQHF.

The chain combines TRBV27 with TRBJ1-1, with 8 positions matching TRBD1. The germline V gene has CDR1 MNHEY and CDR2 SMNVEV (reference sequence). V shed 4 bases and J 1 base; nucleotides not matched to a gene: 8. CDR3 length equals 16 residues. The DNA for the CDR3 is TGTGCCAGCAGTTCCGACCTAGGGACAGGGAACACTGAAGCTTTCTTT. This codes for CASSSDLGTGNTEAFF.

This clone was found a few times. V is TRBV7-9 and J is TRBJ2-1; TRBD1 is a possible D gene (5 bases). V lost 6 bases, J lost 12 bases, and 18 bases lay in between. CDR3 length equals 13 residues. The V gene's germline CDR1 is SEHNR and CDR2 FQNEAQ (reference sequence). Here the CDR3 DNA reads TGTGCCAGCAGTCAGGACAACAGTGTATCGCAGTTCTTC. This translates into CASSQDNSVSQFF. The entire variable domain, with the rest obtained from reference TRBV7-9 and TRBJ2-1, is as follows: DTGVSQNPRHKITKRGQNVTFRCDPISEHNRLYWYRQTLGQGPEFLTYFQNEAQLEKSRLLSDRFSAERPKGSFSTLEIQRTEQGDSAMYLCASSQDNSVSQFFGPGTRLTVL.

This chain connects TRBV5-1 to TRBJ2-5; weak D call: TRBD1 (8 bases). The ends were cut back, 5 bases at V and 3 bases at J, with 17 bases in the middle. The germline V gene encodes CDR1 SGHRS and CDR2 YFSETQ. CDR3 length: 15 amino acids. Here the CDR3 reads CASRSAGQAEETQYF. Here the CDR3 DNA reads TGCGCCAGCAGGTCAGCGGGACAGGCTGAAGAGACCCAGTACTTC.

This chain connects TRBV10-3 to TRBJ2-4; D call uncertain. CDR3 length: 12 residues. The V gene's germline CDR1 is ENHRY and CDR2 SYGVKD. V dropped 6 bases and J dropped 7 bases, with 10 bases sitting between them. The chain's CDR3 is CAIRDSRNIQYF. The DNA for the CDR3 is TGTGCCATCAGAGACTCCCGGAACATTCAGTACTTC.

The chain carries TRBV5-1 and TRBJ2-5; TRBD1 agrees at 8 bases. V lost 1 base and J lost 5; bases outside the gene matches: 7. This CDR3 has 15 amino acids. Germline-derived CDR1 and CDR2 are SGHRS and YFSETQ. The CDR3 region has the DNA TGCGCCAGCAGCTTGAGACAGGGGACAAAGGAGACCCAGTACTTC. Translated, it gives CASSLRQGTKETQYF.

V usage is TRBV4-1 and J usage is TRBJ2-1, with D possibly being TRBD1 (5 bases). CDR1 is MGHRA and CDR2 is YSYEKL in the germline V gene. V was pared by 0 bases and J by 5 bases, with 17 bases between. The CDR3 is made up of 17 amino acids. The CDR3 DNA reads as TGCGCCAGCAGCCAAGAGGGATCCCTTATGGGGCACAATGAGCAGTTCTTC. It is translated as CASSQEGSLMGHNEQFF.

The rearrangement joins TRBV14 to TRBJ2-1; 9 positions match TRBD1. Germline V CDR1 and CDR2: SGHDN, FVKESK. The CDR3 has 18 residues. Trimming took 0 bases from V and 6 from J; bases not matched to a gene: 12. The CDR3 is CASSQDFYRDRVSNEQFF. CDR3 sequence (DNA): TGTGCCAGCAGCCAAGATTTCTACCGGGACAGGGTCTCCAATGAGCAGTTCTTC.

The rearrangement uses TRBV7-2 and TRBJ2-5; TRBD2 matches at 8 bases. V lost 5 bases, J lost 4 bases, and 6 bases stayed unmatched. This CDR3 spans 14 amino acids. Germline values: CDR1 SGHTA, CDR2 FQGNSA. The CDR3 bases are TGTGCCAGCAGCCGTCCTCTAGCGGGAGAGACCCAGTACTTC. Translation: CASSRPLAGETQYF.

The chain couples TRBV11-2 to TRBJ1-4; 8 bases line up with TRBD1. The V gene end was trimmed by 5 bases and the J gene end by 4 bases; junction bases not matched to a gene: 9. Germline V gives CDR1 SGHAT, CDR2 FQNNGV. The length of the CDR3 is 16 residues. The CDR3 protein is CASSRAGTGYNEKLFF. The CDR3 DNA is TGTGCCAGCAGCCGAGCCGGGACAGGATATAATGAAAAACTGTTTTTT.